These T cell receptor beta chains were read from a single sample in a study of T-cell memory formation after mild COVID-19. Via MiXCR, TCRdb re-called the 5' RACE reads, giving one row per CDR3 protein. The data hold 250,000 to 300,000 distinct CDR3 sequences, with around 16% observed a single time. The sequencing input was PBMCs or a T cell subset sorted from them (not recorded which). The receptors stem from a man younger than 35 who had mild COVID-19 (a few samples of this study predate the infection). Cell type and time point are not known. CDR3s include the opening cysteine and the closing phenylalanine or tryptophan. D genes are given only for firm matches. Clone size appears in some rows only: once, few, many, or a class for an expanded clone.

j_call v_call clone_size d_call cdr3_length cdr3_nt cdr3_aa
TRBJ1-1 TRBV7-6 many NA 13 TGTGCCAGTCAGGGACACCAGAACACTGAAGCTTTCTTT CASQGHQNTEAFF
TRBJ2-2 TRBV12-3/TRBV12-4 few NA 15 TGTGCCAGTAGTAATAGGGGAACGAACACCGGGGAGCTGTTTTTT CASSNRGTNTGELFF
TRBJ1-6 TRBV12-3/TRBV12-4 NA NA 12 TGTGCCAGCAGTTCGGGGGGCGCACCCCTCCACTTT CASSSGGAPLHF
TRBJ2-5 TRBV28 NA TRBD1 17 TGTGCCAGCAGTCGGTCGACAGGGGGCCTGGCCCAAGAGACCCAGTACTTC CASSRSTGGLAQETQYF
TRBJ2-5 TRBV7-2 few NA 16 TGTGCCAGCAGCAGGGGACGGGTACTGGGACAAGAGACCCAGTACTTC CASSRGRVLGQETQYF
TRBJ2-4 TRBV29-1 few TRBD2 15 TGCAGCGTTGAATGGCGGGGGGAAGCCAAAAACATTCAGTACTTC CSVEWRGEAKNIQYF
TRBJ1-1 TRBV12-3/TRBV12-4 NA NA 13 TGTGCCAGCAGTTTCCCCGGGGAGACTGAAGCTTTCTTT CASSFPGETEAFF
TRBJ1-5 TRBV7-9 few NA 12 TGTGCCAGCAGCGCCTGGGAGCGGCCCCAGCATTTT CASSAWERPQHF
TRBJ1-4 TRBV18 once NA 12 TGTGCCAGCTCACTCGCTAATGAAAAACTGTTTTTT CASSLANEKLFF
TRBJ2-3 TRBV7-9 NA NA 15 TGTGCCAGCAGCTTACTCGGGTACAGCACAGATACGCAGTATTTT CASSLLGYSTDTQYF
TRBJ2-2 TRBV5-1 NA NA 16 TGCGCCAGCAGGAGGTTCGGGACGGAGAACACCGGGGAGCTGTTTTTT CASRRFGTENTGELFF
TRBJ1-5 TRBV6-1 NA NA 15 TGTGCCAGCAGTGAAGGCACCGGGGGATGGCAGCCCCAGCATTTT CASSEGTGGWQPQHF
TRBJ1-1 TRBV18 NA NA 13 TGTGCCAGCTCACAGCAGTCGAACACTGAAGCTTTCTTT CASSQQSNTEAFF
TRBJ2-7 TRBV5-1 few NA 15 TGCGCCAGCAGCTTGGGCTGGGGGGACTCCTACGAGCAGTACTTC CASSLGWGDSYEQYF
TRBJ1-2 TRBV7-2 NA NA 12 TGTGCCAGCAGCCTAGTCAGGAGTGGCTACACCTTC CASSLVRSGYTF
TRBJ2-3 TRBV7-2 NA NA 16 TGTGCCAGCAGCCTCCGACGGCGCCTTAGCACAGATACGCAGTATTTT CASSLRRRLSTDTQYF
TRBJ2-3 TRBV5-1 NA NA 13 TGCGCCAGCAGGGAAAGCACCTCAGATACGCAGTATTTT CASRESTSDTQYF
TRBJ2-1 TRBV5-1 NA TRBD2 15 TGCGCCAGCAGCTTAGCGGCTAGCGGGGGGAATGAGCAGTTCTTC CASSLAASGGNEQFF
TRBJ2-6 TRBV12-3/TRBV12-4 many NA 20 TGTGCCAGCAGTTTAGCGCCCGATCCCTTGGATTTGGGTGGGGCCAACGTCCTGACTTTC CASSLAPDPLDLGGANVLTF
TRBJ1-1 TRBV5-1 few NA 16 TGCGCCAGCAGCTACGGACAGAGGCCCGGGGTCACTGAAGCTTTCTTT CASSYGQRPGVTEAFF
TRBJ1-2 TRBV4-1 NA NA 13 TGCGCCAGCAGCCTTCTCCCCTACTATGGCTACACCTTC CASSLLPYYGYTF
TRBJ1-6 TRBV6-2/TRBV6-3 NA NA 15 TGTGCCAGCGTTGATCGAGCGCTCCCGAATTCACCCCTCCACTTT CASVDRALPNSPLHF
TRBJ2-3 TRBV4-3 NA TRBD2 16 TGCGCCAGCAGCATCCAGCGGGGGGGCCTCACAGATACGCAGTATTTT CASSIQRGGLTDTQYF
TRBJ1-2 TRBV7-8 few TRBD1 15 TGTGCCAGCAGCGAGGGACAGGGTTTTGCGGATGGCTACACCTTC CASSEGQGFADGYTF
TRBJ1-2 TRBV11-2 NA NA 12 TGTGCCAGCAGCGCCGGGACGTTTGGCTACACCTTC CASSAGTFGYTF
TRBJ2-5 TRBV7-2 few NA 14 TGTGCCAGCAGCCTCCGGGACCCCCCTAGGACCCAGTACTTC CASSLRDPPRTQYF
TRBJ2-1 TRBV19 NA NA 13 TGTGCCAGTAGTATGGGGGGGCATAATGAGCAGTTCTTC CASSMGGHNEQFF
TRBJ2-7 TRBV27 NA TRBD2 14 TGTGCCAGCTCCCCCGCAGCGGGGGACTACGAGCAGTACTTC CASSPAAGDYEQYF
TRBJ2-7 TRBV4-3 NA NA 15 TGCGCCAGCAGCCAAGGGCTCGACAGTACCTACGAGCAGTACTTC CASSQGLDSTYEQYF
TRBJ2-7 TRBV19 once TRBD2 15 TGTGCCAGTAGTCCTGGGCGAGCGGGGGACTCGGAGCAGTACTTC CASSPGRAGDSEQYF
TRBJ2-3 TRBV11-2 few NA 15 TGTGCCAGCAGCTCCCTCGGGGGCCGCACAGATACGCAGTATTTT CASSSLGGRTDTQYF
TRBJ2-3 TRBV4-1 NA TRBD2 14 TGCGCCAGCAGTGGGAGGGATGGAGCAGATACGCAGTATTTT CASSGRDGADTQYF
TRBJ2-3 TRBV6-4 many NA 13 TGTGCCAGCAGCAACAGGGGCACAGATACGCAGTATTTT CASSNRGTDTQYF
TRBJ2-5 TRBV7-2 few NA 14 TGTGCCAGCAGCTCCCAAGGGACGCGAGAGACCCAGTACTTC CASSSQGTRETQYF
TRBJ2-2 TRBV5-1 many NA 13 TGCGCCAGCCATACGGGCAACACCGGGGAGCTGTTTTTT CASHTGNTGELFF
TRBJ1-5 TRBV9 NA NA 14 TGTGCCAGCAGCAGGTCCCGAGGTAATCAGCCCCAGCATTTT CASSRSRGNQPQHF
TRBJ1-2 TRBV7-2 few NA 12 TGTGCCAGCAGCCGACAGGAATATGGCTACACCTTC CASSRQEYGYTF
TRBJ2-1 TRBV4-1 NA TRBD2 17 TGCGCCAGCAGCCAAGAATCACACCTGGCAGGGAGGGGTGAGCAGTTCTTC CASSQESHLAGRGEQFF
TRBJ2-1 TRBV6-5 few NA 14 TGTGCCAGCAGTTACGCGTCGTCACATGGTGAGCAGTTCTTC CASSYASSHGEQFF
TRBJ1-5 TRBV12-3/TRBV12-4 many NA 15 TGTGCCAGCAGTTTGGGCTACGTTAGCAATCAGCCCCAGCATTTT CASSLGYVSNQPQHF
TRBJ1-5 TRBV10-2 few NA 13 TGCGCCAGCAGAAGGTCGTACAATCAGCCCCAGCATTTT CASRRSYNQPQHF